This TCR beta chain was retrieved from a study of T cell repertoires in cytomegalovirus infection. Whole-study context: Used in the study were CMV epitopes, some recently identified and HLA-C-restricted, others well-studied and HLA-B-restricted. Public TCR beta signature analysis indicated the presence of both CMV infection and matching HLA type.

TCRdb re-called the reads with MiXCR, one entry per CDR3 protein. The table includes 100,000 to 150,000 distinct CDR3 sequences, 30% to 40% detected once. Remarks on this clonotype: Its antigen is currently unknown.

Broader study findings: Identification of carriers of CMV plus the relevant HLA was achieved through cumulative public TCR beta family frequency. Within the response measured ex vivo, HLA-C-restricted CMV-specific TCR beta clonotypes were dominant.

The CDR3 runs 14 residues. Germline V gene lookup returns CDR1 MGHRA and CDR2 YSYEKL. Trimming stripped 1 base from V and 5 bases from J, with 9 bases between. This sequence joins TRBV4-1 and TRBJ2-1; weak D call: TRBD2 (6 bases). The TCR was taken from a human donor in good health (CMV status not recorded). Some clones in this sample may be carry-over from other donors' samples. Here the sequenced sample was CD8+ T cells from cultured PBMCs, taken from culture after CMV antigen stimulation. The CDR3 nucleotides are TGCGCCAGCAGCCAAGGCGGGGACCACAATGAGCAGTTCTTC. This sequence encodes CASSQGGDHNEQFF.